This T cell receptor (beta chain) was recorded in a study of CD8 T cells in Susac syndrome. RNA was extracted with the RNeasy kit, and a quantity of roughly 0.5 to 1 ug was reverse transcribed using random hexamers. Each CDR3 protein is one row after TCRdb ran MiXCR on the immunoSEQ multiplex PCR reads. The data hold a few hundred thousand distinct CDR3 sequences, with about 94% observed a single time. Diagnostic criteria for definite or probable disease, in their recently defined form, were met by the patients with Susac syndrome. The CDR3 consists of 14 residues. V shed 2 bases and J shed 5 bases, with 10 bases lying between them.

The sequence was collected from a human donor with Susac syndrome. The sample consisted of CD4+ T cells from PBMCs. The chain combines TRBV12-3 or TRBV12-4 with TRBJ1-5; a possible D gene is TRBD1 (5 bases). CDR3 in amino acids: CASSLSQGYQPQHF. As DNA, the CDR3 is TGTGCCAGCAGTTTAAGCCAGGGCTATCAGCCCCAGCATTTT.